This T cell receptor (beta chain) came from a study of cytomegalovirus exposure and HLA in healthy donors. On this clone: The target antigen is unknown.

General study results and limits: Altogether, 150 to 200 TCR beta chains were recorded as cytomegalovirus-associated. Sequencing artifact likely explains a cluster of highly shared sequence variants. In vitro experiments confirmed that three CMV-associated chains were specific for CMV antigens.

Both 60 Vbeta primers and 13 Jbeta primers went into the PCR. This table comes from immunoSEQ multiplex PCR, and its TCRdb copy is limited to in-frame clones, with some not included. Of about 140,000 clones listed, almost 80% were seen once; the top ten hold roughly 1%. Sequenced sample: PBMCs. The source of this sequence is a young man in good health and CMV-seronegative.

CDR3 nucleotides: TGTGCCAGCAGTGAGGTGAGGCACGAGCAGTACTTC. Protein sequence: CASSEVRHEQYF. V usage is TRBV25-1 and J usage is TRBJ2-7; D not certain. The germline CDR1 and CDR2 sequences are MGHDK and SYGVNS. Trimming removed 3 bases at V and 5 bases at J, with 8 bases between. This CDR3 is 12 amino acids long.